These 19 T cell receptor beta chains came from one sample sequenced in a study of T cell clonality in common variable immunodeficiency. Produced via immunoSEQ multiplex PCR; TCRdb's table is partial and in-frame only. Captured here are some 38,000 clones, none seen once; the top ten comprise around 2.6%. Material: peripheral blood mononuclear cells. The source is a person aged 18-70 years in good health.

This clone was seen many times. The read stops 3 residues short of the end of the CDR3; the missing end is completed from the germline J gene. V gene TRBV28 combines with J gene TRBJ2-3; perhaps TRBD1 as D (6 bases). Germline CDR1 reads MDHEN; CDR2 reads SYDVKM. The CDR3 runs to 16 residues. The germline V and J ends were trimmed by 5 bases and 7 bases, with 22 bases remaining between them. CDR3 in amino acids: CASSKFTGSITYTQYF. Partial CDR3 DNA: TGTGCCAGCAGTAAATTCACAGGGTCAATTACCTATACG.

This clone was picked up a small number of times. The read ends 3 residues before the CDR3 terminus; that terminus is restored from the germline J gene. This chain uses TRBV7-2 with TRBJ1-1; no firm D call. Looked up from germline, CDR1 is SGHTA and CDR2 is FQGNSA. The CDR3 loop spans 14 amino acids. The ends were cut back, 2 bases at V and 4 bases at J, with 11 bases in the middle. The CDR3 is CASSLSGKGTEAFF. The sequenced CDR3 bases are TGTGCCAGCAGCTTAAGCGGAAAGGGCACTGAA.

This clone appeared many times. The observed sequence ends 3 residues before the CDR3 terminus, with the missing tail filled in from the germline J gene. The chain links TRBV7-8 to TRBJ2-5; D may be TRBD2 (6 bases). V was trimmed by 5 bases and J by 5 bases, leaving 12 bases between them. This CDR3 contains 13 residues. Germline V gene lookup returns CDR1 SGHVS and CDR2 FQNEAQ. The part of the CDR3 DNA that was read is TGTGCCAGCAGCCGAGGACTATTTGAGACC. Residues: CASSRGLFET. The full CDR3 is CASSRGLFETQYF.

In its sample, this clone was seen many times. The CDR3 end is not reached by the read, which stops 3 residues before it; the germline J gene fills it in. V gene TRBV19 combines with J gene TRBJ1-5, with 7 nucleotides matching TRBD1. In germline, CDR1 is LNHDA, CDR2 SQIVND (reference sequence). This CDR3 comprises 13 residues. Losses at the gene ends were 9 bases for V and 0 bases for J; bases not matched to a gene: 2. The sequenced CDR3 bases are TGTGCCAGCACAGGGGTTAGCAATCAGCCC. Translating gives CASTGVSNQP. The full CDR3 is CASTGVSNQPQHF.

This clone has at least ten counts. The read ends 3 residues before the CDR3 terminus; that terminus is restored from the germline J gene. This chain uses TRBV7-9 with TRBJ2-5; D assignment may be TRBD1 or TRBD2 (5 bases each). Germline-derived CDR1 and CDR2 are SEHNR and FQNEAQ (reference sequence). The CDR3 spans 14 residues. Trimming stripped 4 bases from V and 4 bases from J, with 13 bases between. This chain's CDR3 is CASSSASRGETQYF. CDR3 DNA, as far as it was read: TGTGCCAGCAGCTCTGCCTCGAGGGGAGAGACC.

This clone came up many times. The read halts 3 residues ahead of the CDR3 end, with the missing end drawn from the germline J gene. The chain recombines TRBV2 with TRBJ1-2; D ambiguous. The V and J ends lost 4 bases and 7 bases respectively, with 25 bases between them. Germline-derived CDR1 and CDR2 are SNHLY and FYNNEI. The CDR3 loop spans 17 amino acids. This chain's CDR3 is CASSALPRGASRAGYTF. The covered CDR3 bases are TGTGCCAGCAGTGCCCTCCCTCGGGGAGCATCAAGGGCTGGC. Complete variable domain (other parts from reference TRBV2 and TRBJ1-2): EPEVTQTPSHQVTQMGQEVILRCVPISNHLYFYWYRQILGQKVEFLVSFYNNEISEKSEIFDDQFSVERPDGSNFTLKIRSTKLEDSAMYFCASSALPRGASRAGYTFGSGTRLTVV.

This clone appeared many times. CDR3 in amino acids: CSAPAGGVTDTQYF. The part of the CDR3 DNA that was read is TGCAGCGCCCCAGCGGGAGGAGTCACAGATACG. The V call is TRBV29-1, the J call TRBJ2-3; 9 nucleotides agree with TRBD2. The read ends 3 residues shy of where the CDR3 ends; the end is completed using the germline J gene. With V trimmed by 7 bases and J by 2 bases, 7 bases remained unmatched. CDR3 length: 14 residues. Germline V CDR1 and CDR2: SQVTM, ANQGSEA.

This clone was seen a handful of times. The read halts 3 residues ahead of the CDR3 end, with the missing end drawn from the germline J gene. This chain connects TRBV6-7 to TRBJ1-2; D remains unclear. TRBV6-7 is sorted into the ORF group, with uncertain function. This CDR3 is built from 12 residues. CDR3 amino acids: CASSYKTYDYTF. The sequenced part of the CDR3 DNA is TGTGCCAGCAGTTACAAAACCTACGAC.

This clone was counted at least ten times. The read comes to an end 3 residues before the CDR3 does, leaving the germline J gene to fill in the end. The genes are TRBV20-1 and TRBJ2-7; 9 nucleotides line up with TRBD1. The J segment lost 2 bases and the V segment lost 1 base, leaving 12 bases of the junction unmatched. Germline V gives CDR1 DFQATT, CDR2 SNEGSKA (reference sequence). The CDR3 length is 17 residues. The CDR3 is CSARADRGNTGPYEQYF. CDR3 bases read: TGCAGTGCTAGAGCCGACAGGGGGAACACTGGACCCTACGAG.

This clone has at least ten counts. The sequenced part of the CDR3 DNA is TGCAGCGTCCCGGGACAGGGAGAGGGAAAA. As protein: CSVPGQGEGK. The full CDR3 is CSVPGQGEGKLFF. This chain uses TRBV29-1 with TRBJ1-4; 9 bases are shared with TRBD1. The read ends 3 residues early relative to the CDR3; the germline J gene fills the gap. Per germline, CDR1 SQVTM and CDR2 ANQGSEA. The CDR3 length is 13 residues. V was pared by 6 bases and J by 10 bases, with 9 bases of the junction left unmatched. Full variable domain (remainder filled in from reference TRBV29-1 and TRBJ1-4): SAVISQKPSRDICQRGTSLTIQCQVDSQVTMMFWYRQQPGQSLTLIATANQGSEATYESGFVIDKFPISRPNLTFSTLTVSNMSPEDSSIYLCSVPGQGEGKLFFGSGTQLSVL.

This clone was observed at least ten times. Read data end 3 residues before the CDR3 end; the end is taken from the germline J gene. V is TRBV18 and J is TRBJ2-2, with D perhaps TRBD2 (7 bases). The CDR3 is 18 residues long. CDR1 and CDR2 from the germline V gene are KGHSH and LQKENI. The V end lost 1 base, the J end lost 6 bases, and 21 bases lay between the germline ends. The CDR3 sequence is CASSPLETRGGPPGELFF. The sequenced part of the CDR3 DNA is TGTGCCAGCTCACCACTAGAAACCAGGGGAGGGCCCCCCGGGGAG.

This clone came up many times. The read gets to within 3 residues of the CDR3 end, and the germline J gene fills in the rest. The chain is built from TRBV7-2 and TRBJ2-7; TRBD2 aligns across 7 bases. Germline trimming cut 6 bases from V and 2 bases from J; bases unmatched to any gene: 7. CDR1 and CDR2 (germline): SGHTA, FQGNSA. The CDR3 extends over 14 amino acids. The covered CDR3 bases are TGTGCCAGCAGAGCCGGGACTACCCCCTACGAG. Translated, it gives CASRAGTTPYE. The whole CDR3 reads CASRAGTTPYEQYF.

This clone was detected many times. From the germline J gene comes the end of the CDR3, since the read stops 3 residues before it. The chain combines TRBV18 with TRBJ1-2; no firm D call. CDR1 and CDR2 (germline): KGHSH, LQKENI. This CDR3 spans 12 amino acids. The V gene lost 6 bases and the J gene lost 3 bases, with 8 bases spanning the gap. The sequenced part of the CDR3 DNA is TGTGCCAGCTCCTTGAAGGACTATGGC. Protein product: CASSLKDYG. From start to end, the CDR3 is CASSLKDYGYTF. Combining the CDR3 with reference TRBV18 and TRBJ1-2 gives the whole variable domain NAGVMQNPRHLVRRRGQEARLRCSPMKGHSHVYWYRQLPEEGLKFMVYLQKENIIDESGMPKERFSAEFPKEGPSILRIQQVVRGDSAAYFCASSLKDYGYTFGSGTRLTVV.

This clone was recorded many times. The read halts 3 residues ahead of the CDR3 end, with the missing end drawn from the germline J gene. The chain combines TRBV7-9 with TRBJ1-2, with 9 bases fitting TRBD1. Germline-derived CDR1 and CDR2 are SEHNR and FQNEAQ (reference sequence). The CDR3 sequence is 13 residues long. V was clipped by 5 bases and J by 6 bases; unmatched bases: 4. The CDR3 here is CASSPRTGDGYTF. The covered CDR3 bases are TGTGCCAGCAGCCCAAGGACAGGGGATGGC.

This clone was detected ten times or more. The read is 3 residues too short to cover the CDR3 end, so that end is filled in from the germline J gene. The genes are TRBV18 and TRBJ2-3, with D perhaps assigned TRBD1 or TRBD2 (5 bases each). The germline V gene has CDR1 KGHSH and CDR2 LQKENI. V was clipped by 7 bases and J by 3 bases, with 11 bases between them. The CDR3 totals 13 residues. CDR3 sequence: CASCQGETDTQYF. CDR3 DNA (partial): TGTGCCAGCTGTCAGGGAGAGACAGATACG.

This clone appeared many times. The DNA ends 3 residues before the CDR3 does, and the rest of the CDR3 is filled in from the germline J gene. This chain connects TRBV5-1 to TRBJ2-7; the match to TRBD2 covers 7 bases. V gave up 0 bases and J gave up 5 bases; unmatched junction bases: 11. The CDR3 covers 16 residues. The germline V gene encodes CDR1 SGHRS and CDR2 YFSETQ. The CDR3 sequence: CASSLVGLVKGHEQYF. The DNA read from the CDR3 is TGCGCCAGCAGCTTGGTCGGACTAGTCAAGGGACACGAG.

This clone has at least ten counts. The CDR3 end is not reached by the read, which stops 3 residues before it; the germline J gene fills it in. This chain uses TRBV20-1 with TRBJ2-5, with a weak D call TRBD1 (6 bases). The germline CDR1 and CDR2 sequences are DFQATT and SNEGSKA (reference sequence). Trimming removed 5 bases at V and 5 bases at J, with 15 bases between. The CDR3 sequence is 13 residues long. This CDR3 reads CSAGRGSRETQYF. The sequenced part of the CDR3 DNA is TGCAGTGCTGGTAGGGGGTCGAGGGAGACC.

Ten or more counts support this clone. The sequence runs out 3 residues before the end of the CDR3; the remainder is reconstructed from the germline J gene. This sequence joins TRBV18 and TRBJ2-5; TRBD2 matches at 8 bases. Trimming removed 3 bases from V and 7 bases from J; junction bases left unmatched: 10. The CDR3 loop spans 15 amino acids. Looked up from germline, CDR1 is KGHSH and CDR2 is LQKENI. The CDR3 region is CASSPFQRESGTQYF. Incomplete CDR3 DNA: TGTGCCAGCTCACCTTTCCAGCGGGAGAGCGGGACC.

The covered CDR3 bases are TGTGCCAGCAGCCGATCGAGCGGGAGTGCTAATGAG. Encoded protein: CASSRSSGSANE. The full CDR3 protein is CASSRSSGSANEQFF. V is TRBV7-9 and J is TRBJ2-1; 8 nucleotides line up with TRBD2. The read stops 3 residues short of the end of the CDR3; the missing end is completed from the germline J gene. J gave up 7 bases and V 5 bases, and 10 bases lay outside the gene matches. This CDR3 comprises 15 residues. Germline V gene lookup returns CDR1 SEHNR and CDR2 FQNEAQ (reference sequence).